The 26 T cell receptor beta chains reported below all come from one sample, sequenced in a study of blood T cells in healthy people across ages. Together with a sample-barcoded 5' primer, a J-beta primer mix was included in a second PCR lasting about 7 to 11 cycles. Using its own MiXCR run on the 5' RACE reads, TCRdb lists one record per CDR3 protein. The table lists 850,000 to 1,000,000 distinct CDR3 sequences, approximately 50% of them singletons. Sequencing input: blood. Receptors were obtained from a woman aged 55-75 years in good health.

V usage is TRBV4-1 and J usage is TRBJ2-3, with D perhaps TRBD2 (6 bases). This CDR3 spans 16 amino acids. Germline lookup yields CDR1 MGHRA and CDR2 YSYEKL. V was shortened by 1 base and J by 0 bases, with 11 bases between the two germline ends. The CDR3 reads CASSQVRLASTDTQYF. The DNA for the CDR3 is TGCGCCAGCAGCCAAGTCCGGCTAGCGAGCACAGATACGCAGTATTTT.

The CDR3 loop reads CASSAGTSLETQYF. The CDR3, as DNA: TGTGCCAGCAGCGCCGGGACTAGCTTGGAGACCCAGTACTTC. The chain links TRBV7-2 to TRBJ2-5; 9 bases are a match to TRBD2. This CDR3 contains 14 residues. Germline lookup yields CDR1 SGHTA and CDR2 FQGNSA. The V gene end was trimmed by 5 bases and the J gene end by 5 bases; junction bases not matched to a gene: 6.

V and J are TRBV12-3 or TRBV12-4 and TRBJ2-5; 9 nucleotides align to TRBD2. The CDR3 is made up of 16 amino acids. J was trimmed by 3 bases and V by 1 base; bases with no gene match: 6. In DNA, the CDR3 is TGTGCCAGCAGTTTAGTGGGACTAGCCGAGGAAGAGACCCAGTACTTC. Amino acid sequence: CASSLVGLAEEETQYF.

The chain is built from TRBV12-3 or TRBV12-4 and TRBJ2-5, with D tentatively TRBD2 (6 bases). The CDR3 runs to 13 residues. V lost 6 bases to trimming and J lost 9 bases, with 17 bases between them. The CDR3 sequence: CASRQTDGGAQYF. DNA for the CDR3: TGTGCCAGCAGACAGACCGACGGAGGGGCCCAGTACTTC.

The rearrangement joins TRBV9 to TRBJ2-5, with D possibly matching TRBD2 (6 bases). V was clipped by 2 bases and J by 5 bases, with 13 bases between them. The CDR3 has 14 residues. Germline values: CDR1 SGDLS, CDR2 YYNGEE. CDR3 in amino acids: CASSVTSLIETQYF. CDR3 sequence (DNA): TGTGCCAGCAGCGTGACTAGTCTAATCGAGACCCAGTACTTC.

V usage is TRBV3-1 and J usage is TRBJ2-7; 8 positions agree with TRBD1. In germline, CDR1 is LGHDT, CDR2 YNNKEL (reference sequence). This CDR3 is built from 15 residues. V gave up 2 bases and J gave up 6 bases; unmatched junction bases: 9. The DNA for the CDR3 is TGTGCCAGCAGCCAACCGCGGACAGGGAATATCGAGCAGTACTTC. Amino acid sequence: CASSQPRTGNIEQYF.

CDR3 DNA: TGCGCCAGCAGCCCTACTCAGGGGCTCGGCACTGAAGCTTTCTTT. Translated: CASSPTQGLGTEAFF. The rearrangement uses TRBV4-1 and TRBJ1-1, with D maybe TRBD1 (6 bases). Trimming removed 4 bases from V and 4 bases from J, with 16 bases in between. Germline V gene sequence: CDR1 MGHRA, CDR2 YSYEKL. The CDR3 consists of 15 residues.

This clonotype appeared a few times. This chain links TRBV29-1 with TRBJ2-5, with D possibly TRBD1 on 7 matching bases. Trimming cost V 4 bases and J 7 bases, with 19 bases left between them. Germline CDR1 and CDR2: SQVTM and ANQGSEA. The CDR3 consists of 14 residues. The CDR3 sequence is CSVGPAGGLGTQYF. Here the CDR3 DNA reads TGCAGCGTTGGCCCGGCAGGGGGGCTCGGGACCCAGTACTTC.

This clonotype was counted between two and nine times. The V gene is TRBV7-8, the J gene TRBJ2-3; 15 bases match TRBD2. V shed 4 bases, J shed 5 bases, and the junction held 4 bases outside the gene matches. Germline V lookup: CDR1 SGHVS, CDR2 FQNEAQ. The CDR3 spans 16 residues. CDR3 bases: TGTGCCAGCAGCTCCGGACTAGCGGGAGGGGTAGATACGCAGTATTTT. As protein: CASSSGLAGGVDTQYF. Using reference TRBV7-8 and TRBJ2-3 for the parts outside the CDR3, the full variable domain is GAGVSQSPRYKVAKRGQDVALRCDPISGHVSLFWYQQALGQGPEFLTYFQNEAQLDKSGLPSDRFFAERPEGSVSTLKIQRTQQEDSAVYLCASSSGLAGGVDTQYFGPGTRLTVL.

This clonotype has only a few counts. The chain has TRBV7-2 and TRBJ2-7; D is perhaps TRBD2 (6 bases). The germline V and J ends were trimmed by 5 bases and 0 bases, with 20 bases remaining between them. CDR1 is SGHTA and CDR2 is FQGNSA in the germline V gene. This CDR3 has 17 residues. The CDR3 DNA reads TGTGCCAGCAGCCCCTACCTTGTCGCGGGGAGCTCCTACGAGCAGTACTTC. It yields the protein CASSPYLVAGSSYEQYF.

J is TRBJ2-3 and V is TRBV6-5; D uncertain. Looked up from germline, CDR1 is MNHEY and CDR2 is SVGAGI. This CDR3 spans 14 amino acids. Trimming left V 9 bases short and J 0 bases short, with 13 bases between. As DNA, the CDR3 is TGTGCCAGGCGAAACGACTGGAGCACAGATACGCAGTATTTT. Encoded protein: CARRNDWSTDTQYF.

This CDR3 is CASSLVVGSGQETQYF. The CDR3 coding sequence is TGTGCCAGCAGCTTAGTCGTCGGGAGCGGTCAAGAGACCCAGTACTTC. The chain carries TRBV7-8 and TRBJ2-5; weak D call: TRBD2 (6 bases). V dropped 1 base and J dropped 2 bases, with 14 bases sitting between them. Germline CDR1 SGHVS, CDR2 FQNEAQ. The CDR3 runs 16 residues.

V is TRBV11-2 and J is TRBJ2-1, with D possibly TRBD2 on 5 matching bases. CDR3 length: 13 amino acids. V gave up 2 bases and J gave up 10 bases, with 12 bases separating them. From germline, CDR1 is SGHAT and CDR2 FQNNGV. CDR3 coding DNA: TGTGCCAGCAGCTTATCTCGGGAAAACGAGCAGTTCTTC. Amino acids: CASSLSRENEQFF.

This clonotype appeared a few times. V gene TRBV28 combines with J gene TRBJ2-5; D ambiguous. Trimming took off 4 bases at V and 1 base at J, with 13 bases between the two ends. Germline CDR1 MDHEN, CDR2 SYDVKM. The CDR3 is made up of 15 amino acids. The CDR3 nucleotides are TGTGCCAGCAGTTCCTTGGACCGTTTCCAAGAGACCCAGTACTTC. Its protein is CASSSLDRFQETQYF.

This clonotype was detected only once. V gene TRBV9 combines with J gene TRBJ2-7; D is possibly TRBD2 (6 bases). V was cut by 1 base and J by 4 bases, with 12 bases left in between. Germline-derived CDR1 and CDR2 are SGDLS and YYNGEE. The CDR3 is 14 amino acids. CDR3 DNA: TGTGCCAGCAGCGTAACTGAAGGGACTTACGAGCAGTACTTC. Protein product: CASSVTEGTYEQYF.

This clonotype showed up just a few times. The gene calls are TRBV25-1 and TRBJ2-7; D is perhaps TRBD1 (8 bases). The CDR3 is made up of 15 amino acids. Germline-derived CDR1 and CDR2 are MGHDK and SYGVNS. Trimming left V 5 bases short and J 2 bases short, with 16 bases between. As DNA, the CDR3 is TGTGCCAGCAGTTTACAGGGGGGGAAGACCTACGAGCAGTACTTC. This codes for CASSLQGGKTYEQYF.

This clonotype came up a few times. The CDR3 region is CASSQEGPSYEQYF. The CDR3 nucleotides read TGCGCCAGCAGCCAAGAGGGACCATCCTACGAGCAGTACTTC. The chain links TRBV4-1 to TRBJ2-7; D may match TRBD1 or TRBD2 (5 bases each). Trimming shortened V by 0 bases and J by 1 base, and 7 bases separated the two germline ends. Germline CDR1 is MGHRA and CDR2 is YSYEKL. The CDR3 consists of 14 residues.

This CDR3 is CASSPIGTRGPGNIQYF. As DNA, the CDR3 is TGTGCCAGCTCACCAATCGGGACTAGAGGTCCAGGAAACATTCAGTACTTC. J is TRBJ2-5 and V is TRBV18; 8 bases agree with TRBD2. The J call may be mistaken, given a closer DNA end match to TRBJ2-4. The CDR3 runs to 17 residues. The V gene's germline CDR1 is KGHSH and CDR2 LQKENI.

The chain employs TRBV12-3 or TRBV12-4 and TRBJ2-3, with D hard to call. The CDR3 runs to 13 residues. V was cut by 5 bases and J by 3 bases, with 9 bases left in between. CDR3 residues: CASSRLETDTQYF. CDR3 nucleotides: TGTGCCAGCAGTAGATTAGAAACAGATACGCAGTATTTT.

This clonotype was picked up a small number of times. The rearrangement joins TRBV7-2 to TRBJ2-5; 9 bases are a match to TRBD1. Near its end, the DNA agrees better with TRBJ2-7, so the J call may be wrong. Germline-derived CDR1 and CDR2 are SGHTA and FQGNSA. The CDR3 is 15 amino acids. Here the CDR3 reads CASSPDRGNQYEQYF. As DNA, the CDR3 is TGTGCCAGCAGCCCGGACAGGGGCAACCAATACGAGCAGTACTTC.

The V gene is TRBV6-1, the J gene TRBJ1-2; D is undetermined. V was shortened by 4 bases and J by 4 bases, with 19 bases between the two germline ends. Germline values: CDR1 MNHNS, CDR2 SASEGT. The CDR3 totals 16 residues. The CDR3 is CASSARVGSAGYGYTF. The CDR3 nucleotides are TGTGCCAGCAGTGCAAGGGTGGGGAGTGCGGGCTATGGCTACACCTTC.

For this clonotype: The junction departs from germline at one end; a sequencing error may be responsible. The chain is built from TRBV12-3 or TRBV12-4 and TRBJ2-1; D might be TRBD2 (6 bases). The CDR3 sequence is 15 residues long. The CDR3 DNA follows: TGTGCCAGCAGTTCCCGGGACTTTTCCTACAATGGGCAGTTCTTC. Protein product: CASSSRDFSYNGQFF.

CDR3 region: CSVVTGVNSPLHF. CDR3 sequence (DNA): TGCAGCGTCGTAACAGGGGTTAATTCACCCCTCCACTTT. The J gene is TRBJ1-6, the V gene TRBV29-1; 7 bases are shared with TRBD1. The ends lost 6 bases at V and 6 bases at J; junction bases unmatched: 5. Germline V lookup: CDR1 SQVTM, CDR2 ANQGSEA. The CDR3 contains 13 residues.

The chain carries TRBV7-9 and TRBJ1-2; D is ambiguous. CDR3 size: 9 residues. In germline, CDR1 is SEHNR, CDR2 FQNEAQ (reference sequence). V was cut by 1 base and J by 9 bases, with 0 bases left in between. This CDR3 is CASSLGYTF. DNA for the CDR3: TGTGCCAGCAGCTTAGGCTACACCTTC.

The chain carries TRBV29-1 and TRBJ2-3, with TRBD2 identical over 14 bases. The trim removed 4 bases at V and 3 bases at J, leaving 6 bases unmatched. The CDR3 is made up of 16 amino acids. CDR1 is SQVTM, CDR2 ANQGSEA, per germline. CDR3 amino acids: CSVVTSGRVVTDTQYF. In DNA, the CDR3 is TGCAGCGTTGTGACTAGCGGGAGGGTAGTTACAGATACGCAGTATTTT.

The chain recombines TRBV20-1 with TRBJ1-1; the D gene is possibly TRBD1 (5 bases). V was shortened by 0 bases and J by 2 bases, with 16 bases between the two germline ends. Germline V gene data show CDR1 as DFQATT and CDR2 as SNEGSKA (reference sequence). The CDR3 sequence is 16 residues long. The CDR3 nucleotides read TGCAGTGCTAGAGAACTTGGGGCTCCGACAAACACTGAAGCTTTCTTT. Its translation: CSARELGAPTNTEAFF.